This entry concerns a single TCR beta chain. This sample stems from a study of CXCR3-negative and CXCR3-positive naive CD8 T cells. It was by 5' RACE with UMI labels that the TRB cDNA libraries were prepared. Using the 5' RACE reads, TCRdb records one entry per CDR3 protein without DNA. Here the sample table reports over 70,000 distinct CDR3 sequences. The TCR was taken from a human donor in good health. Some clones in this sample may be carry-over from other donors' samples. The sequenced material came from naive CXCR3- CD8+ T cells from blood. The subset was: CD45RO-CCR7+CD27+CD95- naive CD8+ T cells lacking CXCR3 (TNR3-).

The CDR3: CASSYGYDAFF. The genes are TRBV6-2 or TRBV6-3 and TRBJ1-1. The CDR3 sequence is 11 residues long. The V gene's germline CDR1 is MNHEY and CDR2 SVGEGT.